The 15 T cell receptor beta chains below were found in one sample sequenced in a study of PD-1 blockade in classical Hodgkin lymphoma. Each patient's relapse followed autologous stem cell transplantation, and brentuximab vedotin exposure varied. Measured with immunoSEQ multiplex PCR; TCRdb has only the in-frame clones, and not every one. The table records tens of thousands of clones, 60% to 85% of them present only once. The starting material was peripheral blood mononuclear cells (PBMCs), obtained before the second cycle of nivolumab. These receptors all come from a human donor with classical Hodgkin lymphoma.

This clone was found a few times. The CDR3 DNA sequence: TGTGCCAGCAGCGCCCTAGCGGGGGCCTCGCCCCAAGAGACCCAGTACTTC. Encoded protein: CASSALAGASPQETQYF. This sequence joins TRBV9 and TRBJ2-5; 10 bases agree with TRBD2. CDR1 SGDLS and CDR2 YYNGEE come from the germline V gene. The CDR3 is 17 residues long. The V and J ends lost 3 bases and 1 base, in that order; junction bases with no gene match: 9. Based on the CDR3 plus reference TRBV9 and TRBJ2-5, the full variable domain is DSGVTQTPKHLITATGQRVTLRCSPRSGDLSVYWYQQSLDQGLQFLIQYYNGEERAKGNILERFSAQQFPDLHSELNLSSLELGDSALYFCASSALAGASPQETQYFGPGTRLLVL.

The chain links TRBV27 to TRBJ2-7, with D possibly called TRBD1 or TRBD2 (5 bases each). CDR1 is MNHEY, CDR2 SMNVEV, per germline (reference sequence). Trimming removed 4 bases at V and 5 bases at J, with 15 bases between. The CDR3 contains 14 residues. The CDR3 DNA is TGTGCCAGCAGTTCAACCCCTGGGGGACACGAGCAGTACTTC. It translates to CASSSTPGGHEQYF.

This rearrangement joins TRBV9 to TRBJ2-5; D ambiguous. The CDR3 spans 15 residues. V lost 0 bases and J lost 5, with 14 bases in between. Germline V gene sequence: CDR1 SGDLS, CDR2 YYNGEE. For the CDR3, the DNA is TGTGCCAGCAGCGTAGAATGGGGTGTGGTGGAGACCCAGTACTTC. This encodes CASSVEWGVVETQYF. The variable domain in full, with the rest retrieved from reference TRBV9 and TRBJ2-5, is DSGVTQTPKHLITATGQRVTLRCSPRSGDLSVYWYQQSLDQGLQFLIQYYNGEERAKGNILERFSAQQFPDLHSELNLSSLELGDSALYFCASSVEWGVVETQYFGPGTRLLVL.

CDR3 region: CASSWGGSTEAFF. As DNA, the CDR3 is TGTGCCAGCAGCTGGGGAGGATCCACTGAAGCTTTCTTT. The chain couples TRBV5-6 to TRBJ1-1; no definite D call. This CDR3 comprises 13 residues. Germline loops: CDR1 SGHDT, CDR2 YYEEEE. Trimming shortened V by 3 bases and J by 4 bases, and 10 bases separated the two germline ends.

The chain recombines TRBV6-6 with TRBJ2-7; D is perhaps TRBD1 (5 bases). The germline V gene has CDR1 MNHNY and CDR2 SVGAGI (reference sequence). CDR3 length: 14 amino acids. Trimming left V 4 bases short and J 3 bases short, with 13 bases between. The CDR3 loop reads CASSWEGAIYEQYF. As DNA, the CDR3 is TGTGCCAGCAGTTGGGAAGGGGCCATCTACGAGCAGTACTTC.

In its sample, this clone was seen once. This sequence joins TRBV7-3 and TRBJ2-7; 8 bases map to TRBD1. This CDR3 comprises 17 residues. From germline, CDR1 is SGHTA and CDR2 FQGTGA. With 3 bases clipped from V and 1 base from J, the junction kept 11 bases outside the gene matches. CDR3 sequence (DNA): TGTGCCAGCAGCTTTTTTTGCGTGCGACAGGGGTCCTACGAGCAGTACTTC. Translating gives CASSFFCVRQGSYEQYF.

V usage is TRBV11-1 and J usage is TRBJ2-5; 10 nucleotides match TRBD2. The CDR3 is 15 amino acids. V shed 5 bases and J 5 bases; nucleotides not matched to a gene: 8. Germline-derived CDR1 and CDR2 are SGHAT and FQDESV (reference sequence). DNA of the CDR3: TGTGCCAGCAGCCAAACTAGCGGGGACTTGGAGACCCAGTACTTC. Protein: CASSQTSGDLETQYF. Drawing the rest from reference TRBV11-1 and TRBJ2-5, the complete variable domain is EAEVAQSPRYKITEKSQAVAFWCDPISGHATLYWYRQILGQGPELLVQFQDESVVDDSQLPKDRFSAERLKGVDSTLKIQPAELGDSAMYLCASSQTSGDLETQYFGPGTRLLVL.

The rearrangement uses TRBV5-1 and TRBJ1-1, with TRBD1 matching over 11 bases. With 4 bases clipped from V and 4 bases from J, the junction kept 6 bases outside the gene matches. Germline V gene lookup returns CDR1 SGHRS and CDR2 YFSETQ. The CDR3 has 15 amino acids. Here the CDR3 reads CASSPRTGGFTEAFF. CDR3 nucleotides: TGCGCCAGCAGCCCCCGGACAGGGGGCTTCACTGAAGCTTTCTTT.

The V and J genes are TRBV7-6 and TRBJ2-5, with D possibly TRBD1 on 6 matching bases. V was cut by 1 base and J by 5 bases, with 11 bases left in between. CDR3 size: 14 residues. Germline-derived CDR1 and CDR2 are SGHVS and FNYEAQ. CDR3 sequence reads: CASSLVGQGETQYF. CDR3 bases: TGTGCCAGCAGCTTAGTGGGGCAGGGGGAGACCCAGTACTTC.

This sequence joins TRBV7-6 and TRBJ1-1, with D possibly being TRBD1 (6 bases). The CDR3 spans 15 residues. Germline assignment: CDR1 SGHVS and CDR2 FNYEAQ. Trimming took off 5 bases at V and 4 bases at J, with 17 bases between the two ends. The CDR3 DNA sequence: TGTGCCAGCAGCAGCCAACAGGGCGTCCTCACTGAAGCTTTCTTT. This codes for CASSSQQGVLTEAFF.

The chain couples TRBV9 to TRBJ2-1; TRBD2 matches 13 bases. Germline V gives CDR1 SGDLS, CDR2 YYNGEE. The CDR3 runs to 19 residues. The V segment lost 0 bases and the J segment 4 bases; nucleotides outside the gene matches: 10. The CDR3 DNA sequence: TGTGCCAGCAGCGTAGAAGGGACTAGCGGGGACCCTTTTTACAATGAGCAGTTCTTC. This encodes CASSVEGTSGDPFYNEQFF.

The chain has TRBV28 and TRBJ2-3; TRBD2 agrees at 10 bases. The CDR3 totals 15 residues. Germline CDR1 MDHEN, CDR2 SYDVKM. V lost 6 bases and J lost 0; bases outside the gene matches: 3. The CDR3: CASRLAGKSTDTQYF. The CDR3 region has the DNA TGTGCCAGCAGACTAGCGGGGAAGAGCACAGATACGCAGTATTTT.

This clone has more than one count but fewer than ten. The chain has TRBV27 and TRBJ2-5; no reliable D call. Germline-derived CDR1 and CDR2 are MNHEY and SMNVEV (reference sequence). This CDR3 region has 13 residues. Trimming removed 3 bases at V and 9 bases at J, with 14 bases between. CDR3 nucleotide sequence: TGTGCCAGCAGTTTTGGACCAGAGAGTTCCCAGTACTTC. As protein: CASSFGPESSQYF.

The gene calls are TRBV6-5 and TRBJ2-6, with TRBD2 as a possible D gene (5 bases). CDR1 and CDR2 (germline): MNHEY, SVGAGI. The CDR3 runs 15 residues. The germline V and J ends were trimmed by 7 bases and 2 bases, with 12 bases remaining between them. The CDR3 region is CASTQAGAGANVLTF. CDR3 bases: TGTGCCAGCACCCAGGCCGGGGCTGGGGCCAACGTCCTGACTTTC.

This clone has a handful of counts. This chain joins TRBV7-9 and TRBJ2-1; 7 nucleotides line up with TRBD1. The CDR3 length is 15 residues. Germline lookup yields CDR1 SEHNR and CDR2 FQNEAQ (reference sequence). V lost 10 bases and J lost 2; bases outside the gene matches: 11. The CDR3 DNA reads TGTGCCACCACGAATTTAGGGGGCGCCTACAATGAGCAGTTCTTC. Translating it yields CATTNLGGAYNEQFF.